This T cell receptor beta chain was recovered during a study of blood T cell repertoires in COVID-19. Study-wide context: Samples of COVID-19 (acute and convalescent) were obtained from the United States, Italy and Spain. T cells, B-cell-depleted T cells, or PBMCs provided the cDNA or gDNA that served as material.

Patients at the Seattle site were enrolled during active infection and followed longitudinally. Authors' methods: Amplifying reference gene primers gave estimates of nucleated cell counts. The protocol was immunoSEQ multiplex PCR, while the TCRdb copy is restricted to in-frame clones and leaves out a portion. V, J and clone size were drawn from that table, and D and trimming were deduced from the DNA. The table shows approximately 210,000 clones, with approximately 80% occurring only once. V was cut by 0 bases and J by 0 bases, with 9 bases left in between. The CDR3 length is 16 residues. The germline V gene has CDR1 LNHNV and CDR2 YYDKDF (reference sequence).

This TCR derives from a woman at least 80 years old with COVID-19, enrolled during active disease. The sequenced sample was peripheral blood. J is TRBJ1-3 and V is TRBV15; TRBD1 might be the D (6 bases). The CDR3 is CATSRESTGSGNTIYF. CDR3 in DNA: TGTGCCACCAGCAGAGAGTCGACAGGCTCTGGAAACACCATATATTTT.